These T cell receptor beta chains were read from a single sample in a study of T cell changes during pregnancy in multiple sclerosis. TCRdb keeps only in-frame clones here, not all; method: immunoSEQ multiplex PCR. Of about 61,000 clones listed, roughly 87% are singletons. The source material was peripheral blood, sampled in the first trimester of pregnancy. These receptors were taken from a female donor with multiple sclerosis, enrolled in a pregnancy study. CDR3s include the opening cysteine and the closing phenylalanine or tryptophan. A D gene is named only where the DNA matches it firmly. Expanded clones are given a class, and other clones once, few, many or no size at all.

CDR3nt,CDR3aa,j_gene,d_gene,v_gene,abundance
TGTGCTACCAACCCGCGGGAGGGCCCCTACGAGCAGTACTTC,CATNPREGPYEQYF,TRBJ2-7,TRBD2,TRBV19,NA
TGTGCCTGGAGTGAAGGGGGGACAGGGTGCTTC,CAWSEGGTGCF,TRBJ2-4,TRBD1,TRBV30,NA
TGTGCCAGCAGTTTCGGTCTCCCGGGGTCCTACGAGCAGTACTTC,CASSFGLPGSYEQYF,TRBJ2-7,NA,TRBV27,NA
TGTGCCAGCAGCTCCTTAGCGGGTTCGGGGGAGCAGTACTTC,CASSSLAGSGEQYF,TRBJ2-7,TRBD2,TRBV7-9,NA
TGTGCCAGCAGTGCGATTCAGGGGGCTGACACTGAAGCTTTCTTT,CASSAIQGADTEAFF,TRBJ1-1,TRBD1,TRBV6-4,few
TGTGCCAGCAGTCGATTATTGACAGGGTTGGTGGTACAAGAGACCCAGTACTTC,CASSRLLTGLVVQETQYF,TRBJ2-5,TRBD1,TRBV27,NA
TGCGCCAGCAGCAACGACGGAGGAGATGAAAAACTGTTTTTT,CASSNDGGDEKLFF,TRBJ1-4,NA,TRBV5-1,NA
TGCAGCGTTGAGGCGGGAGGGCCTACCGGGGAGCTGTTTTTT,CSVEAGGPTGELFF,TRBJ2-2,TRBD2,TRBV29-1,NA
TGTGCCAGCAGCCAGACGGCCACAGGGTATTCAAGGTACGAGCAGTACTTC,CASSQTATGYSRYEQYF,TRBJ2-7,NA,TRBV14,NA
TGTGCCAGCAGTGAAGGTTCTAGCGGGAGGGGGAATGAGCAGTTCTTC,CASSEGSSGRGNEQFF,TRBJ2-1,TRBD2,TRBV6-1,NA
TGTGCCAGCAGCGCCCAAGGCGGGGGCTATGGCTACACCTTC,CASSAQGGGYGYTF,TRBJ1-2,NA,TRBV9,NA
TGTGCCAGTAGTATGAGGAGGGACAGCTTGACTAAAGAGACCCAGTACTTC,CASSMRRDSLTKETQYF,TRBJ2-5,NA,TRBV19,NA
TGTGCCAGCAGTGTTGGGGGCCCTTCCACAGATACGCAGTATTTT,CASSVGGPSTDTQYF,TRBJ2-3,NA,TRBV25-1,once
TGTGCCAGCAGCTCGCCGTCGGGACAGGGGGATGGGTATGGCTACACCTTC,CASSSPSGQGDGYGYTF,TRBJ1-2,TRBD1,TRBV28,NA
TGTGCCAGCAGCCAAACATCTACTAATGAAAAACTGTTTTTT,CASSQTSTNEKLFF,TRBJ1-4,NA,TRBV7-8,NA
TGTGCCAGCAGTGACAAAAACACCGGGGAGCTGTTTTTT,CASSDKNTGELFF,TRBJ2-2,NA,TRBV6-1,NA
TGTGCTAGTGGTTTGACTAGCGGGGGCTACGAGCAGTACTTC,CASGLTSGGYEQYF,TRBJ2-7,TRBD2,TRBV12-5,NA
TGCGCCAGCAGCTTGTCCGTTCCCAGGGGGCAAGGGAAAGAGACCCAGTACTTC,CASSLSVPRGQGKETQYF,TRBJ2-5,TRBD1,TRBV5-1,NA
TGTGCCAGCACCGAACACAGGACAAGCTCCTACGAGCAGTACTTC,CASTEHRTSSYEQYF,TRBJ2-7,NA,TRBV2,NA
TGTGCCAGTAGTCCAATCCACCATTGGACTAGCGGGAGAGTCTGGGAGACCCAGTACTTC,CASSPIHHWTSGRVWETQYF,TRBJ2-5,TRBD2,TRBV19,NA
TGTGCCAGCAGATACGACTGGACAGCCTTCAATTCACCCCTCCACTTT,CASRYDWTAFNSPLHF,TRBJ1-6,NA,TRBV28,NA
TGTGCCTGGAGCGGGGGGGCACTGGCGGCCTCCTACAATGAGCAGTTCTTC,CAWSGGALAASYNEQFF,TRBJ2-1,TRBD2,TRBV30,NA